The clone carrying this T cell receptor (beta chain) was found a few times. The CDR3 is 14 residues long. Germline CDR1 is SGHNT and CDR2 is YYREEE (reference sequence). The V and J ends lost 3 bases and 2 bases, in that order; junction bases with no gene match: 3. The entry originates in a study of blood T cell repertoires in COVID-19. Study-level background: COVID-19 samples collected from the United States, Italy and Spain covered acute and convalescent phases. The analysed material was cDNA or gDNA that came from T cells, B-cell-depleted T cells, or PBMCs.

Study processing details: Amplification of reference gene primers provided the estimated nucleated cell counts. The repertoire was sequenced with immunoSEQ multiplex PCR; TCRdb's copy has only in-frame clones and lacks some. V, J and clone size were drawn from that table, and D and trimming were deduced from the DNA. The data contain 200,000 to 250,000 clones, 83% of them singletons. The material sequenced was peripheral blood. The source of this sequence is a woman between 25 and 40 years old with COVID-19, enrolled during active disease. J is TRBJ2-3 and V is TRBV5-4; 7 nucleotides agree with TRBD2. The CDR3 DNA follows: TGTGCCAGCAGCTCGACTAGCAACACAGATACGCAGTATTTT. It codes for CASSSTSNTDTQYF.